This paragraph reports one TCR beta chain. Methods used by the authors: Amplification with reference gene primers provided the estimates of nucleated cell counts. Clones were read by immunoSEQ multiplex PCR, and TCRdb kept only the in-frame ones, dropping some. That table supplies the V and J calls and clone size; D and trimming were determined from the DNA. The sample carries approximately 40,000 clones, over 80% recorded once. The sample is drawn from a study of blood T cell repertoires in COVID-19. CDR3 length: 16 amino acids. Trimming took off 1 base at V and 5 bases at J, with 17 bases between the two ends. The germline V gene encodes CDR1 MGHRA and CDR2 YSYEKL.

This sequence joins TRBV4-1 and TRBJ1-2; the D gene is possibly TRBD1 (6 bases). The source of this sequence is a woman in her sixties or seventies with acute or convalescent COVID-19. Source material: peripheral blood. The CDR3 here is CASSQASRDKSYGYTF. The CDR3 coding sequence is TGCGCCAGCAGCCAAGCCTCCCGGGACAAATCTTATGGCTACACCTTC.